This record concerns one TCR beta chain sequence. This record comes from a study of cytomegalovirus exposure and HLA in healthy donors. The data were produced by immunoSEQ multiplex PCR, yet TCRdb's version contains in-frame clones alone and is incomplete. The sample lists 97,000 or so clones; around 88% were seen once. Trimming at V came to 2 bases and at J to 1 base, leaving 6 bases not matched to a gene. Germline V gives CDR1 SGHDT, CDR2 YYEEEE. The CDR3 runs to 15 residues. The clonotype originates from a woman aged 30 to 39 in good health and CMV-seronegative. The sequenced sample was PBMCs. V usage is TRBV5-6 and J usage is TRBJ2-7; 7 positions match TRBD1. The CDR3 region has the DNA TGTGCCAGCAGCTTCGGGGTGGACAGGTCCTACGAGCAGTACTTC. Its translation is CASSFGVDRSYEQYF. The full variable domain, completed using reference TRBV5-6 and TRBJ2-7, is DAGVTQSPTHLIKTRGQQVTLRCSPKSGHDTVSWYQQALGQGPQFIFQYYEEEERQRGNFPDRFSGHQFPNYSSELNVNALLLGDSALYLCASSFGVDRSYEQYFGPGTRLTVT.